Below, 20 T cell receptor beta chains from the same sample are listed, as sequenced in a study of blood T cell repertoires in COVID-19. Repertoires were generated with immunoSEQ multiplex PCR, while TCRdb's copy carries only in-frame clones and drops some. The repertoire consists of about 160,000 clones, with over 85% occurring once and the leading ten covering 3.5% to 5%. Sequencing used peripheral blood. These receptor sequences come from a woman aged 45-60 years with acute or convalescent COVID-19.

The chain links TRBV7-2 to TRBJ1-2; 7 bases are a match to TRBD1. Germline CDR1 is SGHTA and CDR2 is FQGNSA. J lost 8 bases, V lost 4 bases, and 13 bases had no gene match. The CDR3 consists of 15 residues. CDR3 amino acids: CASSSRTGWVEGYTF. In nucleotides, the CDR3 is TGTGCCAGCAGCTCCCGGACAGGCTGGGTGGAGGGCTACACCTTC.

The DNA for the CDR3 is TGTGCCAGCAGATTGGAGCGGGGGACCTACAATGAGCAGTTCTTC. Protein sequence: CASRLERGTYNEQFF. The genes are TRBV2 and TRBJ2-1, with TRBD2 identical over 8 bases. V lost 6 bases to trimming and J lost 2 bases; unmatched junction nucleotides: 6. Germline lookup yields CDR1 SNHLY and CDR2 FYNNEI. The CDR3 runs 15 residues.

V gene TRBV7-2 combines with J gene TRBJ1-1; no reliable D call. Germline CDR1 is SGHTA and CDR2 is FQGNSA. Trimming took 3 bases from V and 5 from J, leaving 7 bases between them. CDR3 size: 12 residues. The chain's CDR3 is CASSFYGTEAFF. DNA for the CDR3: TGTGCCAGCAGCTTCTACGGGACTGAAGCTTTCTTT.

DNA of the CDR3: TGTGCCAGCAGCGAGGGACTAGCGGGACTCACCGGGGAGCTGTTTTTT. Residues: CASSEGLAGLTGELFF. The rearrangement joins TRBV7-2 to TRBJ2-2; TRBD2 matches 13 bases. The CDR3 is 16 amino acids. Germline V gives CDR1 SGHTA, CDR2 FQGNSA. Trimming took 5 bases from V and 4 from J; bases not matched to a gene: 4.

The chain combines TRBV5-6 with TRBJ2-7; weak D call: TRBD2 (5 bases). The V gene lost 0 bases and the J gene lost 2 bases, with 15 bases spanning the gap. Germline V gene data show CDR1 as SGHDT and CDR2 as YYEEEE. The CDR3 runs to 16 residues. The CDR3 loop reads CASSLAGGSTTYEQYF. CDR3 coding DNA: TGTGCCAGCAGCTTGGCCGGAGGCTCAACTACCTACGAGCAGTACTTC.

The chain combines TRBV4-1 with TRBJ1-6; D remains ambiguous. Germline CDR1 is MGHRA and CDR2 is YSYEKL. The CDR3 totals 16 residues. V was trimmed by 0 bases and J by 2 bases, leaving 8 bases between them. The CDR3 protein is CASSQDDTAYNSPLHF. CDR3 bases: TGCGCCAGCAGCCAAGATGACACAGCCTATAATTCACCCCTCCACTTT.

The DNA for the CDR3 is TGCAGTGCTAGTAAGATAGTCGCCGGGGAGCTGTTTTTT. Its protein is CSASKIVAGELFF. This rearrangement joins TRBV20-1 to TRBJ2-2, with no clear D. Trimming removed 3 bases at V and 6 bases at J, with 11 bases between. The germline CDR1 and CDR2 sequences are DFQATT and SNEGSKA (reference sequence). The length of the CDR3 is 13 residues.

This chain links TRBV30 with TRBJ1-5, with 7 bases identical to TRBD1. This CDR3 region has 14 residues. J gave up 9 bases and V 1 base, and 9 bases lay outside the gene matches. Germline V gives CDR1 GTSNPN, CDR2 SVGIG (reference sequence). Written as DNA, the CDR3 is TGTGCCTGGAGTGAGGGGGCAGGGCGAGCGCCCCAGCATTTT. The encoded protein is CAWSEGAGRAPQHF.

A single count supports this clone. The chain couples TRBV12-3 or TRBV12-4 to TRBJ2-7; 8 nucleotides line up with TRBD1. This CDR3 contains 12 residues. J gave up 6 bases and V 6 bases, and 4 bases lay outside the gene matches. This chain's CDR3 is CASRQGAFEQYF. For the CDR3, the DNA is TGTGCCAGCAGGCAGGGGGCATTCGAGCAGTACTTC.

The J gene is TRBJ2-2, the V gene TRBV19, with a tentative D call TRBD1 (5 bases). The V gene lost 1 base and the J gene lost 6 bases, with 12 bases spanning the gap. Per the germline V gene, CDR1 is LNHDA and CDR2 is SQIVND (reference sequence). CDR3 size: 15 residues. CDR3 nucleotides: TGTGCCAGTAGTATAGGGGGTCAGGGTTCCGGGGAGCTGTTTTTT. Residues: CASSIGGQGSGELFF.

The chain has TRBV12-3 or TRBV12-4 and TRBJ1-2; tentatively, D is TRBD1 (5 bases). With 3 bases removed from V and 7 bases from J, the gap between germline ends came to 12 bases. The CDR3 consists of 13 residues. The CDR3: CASSLGLGAGYTF. The CDR3 nucleotides read TGTGCCAGCAGTTTGGGGCTCGGAGCTGGCTACACCTTC.

The genes are TRBV27 and TRBJ1-2; D perhaps matches TRBD1 (6 bases). V was trimmed by 2 bases and J by 8 bases, leaving 12 bases between them. The CDR3 is 13 amino acids. Germline CDR1 MNHEY, CDR2 SMNVEV (reference sequence). CDR3 in amino acids: CASSLAGGRGYTF. In nucleotides, the CDR3 is TGTGCCAGCAGTTTAGCGGGGGGCCGGGGCTACACCTTC.

This chain links TRBV28 with TRBJ1-2, with D possibly being TRBD1 (6 bases). This CDR3 region has 10 residues. V gave up 10 bases and J gave up 8 bases, with 11 bases separating them. Looked up from germline, CDR1 is MDHEN and CDR2 is SYDVKM. CDR3 region: CATHREGYTF. The CDR3 DNA follows: TGTGCCACTCACAGGGAAGGCTACACCTTC.

This clone has only a few counts. The chain carries TRBV23-1 and TRBJ1-1, with D perhaps matching TRBD1 (5 bases). TRBV23-1 has ORF status, its function being uncertain. With 1 base removed from V and 0 bases from J, the gap between germline ends came to 9 bases. This CDR3 is 15 amino acids long. CDR3 residues: CASSQWKTVNTEAFF. The CDR3 DNA is TGCGCCAGCAGTCAATGGAAGACAGTGAACACTGAAGCTTTCTTT.

The J gene is TRBJ2-2, the V gene TRBV19; a possible D gene is TRBD2 (5 bases). CDR3 size: 14 residues. Looked up from germline, CDR1 is LNHDA and CDR2 is SQIVND (reference sequence). Deletions cut 2 bases from V and 5 bases from J, with 9 bases between. DNA for the CDR3: TGTGCCAGTAGTATACGGGGATCGACCGGGGAGCTGTTTTTT. Translation gives CASSIRGSTGELFF.

This sequence joins TRBV24-1 and TRBJ2-7; 7 bases agree with TRBD2. Looked up from germline, CDR1 is KGHDR and CDR2 is SFDVKD. V lost 6 bases, J lost 1 base, and 5 bases stayed unmatched. The CDR3 spans 14 residues. In DNA, the CDR3 is TGTGCCACCAGTCGAGCGGGGACTTCCTACGAGCAGTACTTC. The encoded protein is CATSRAGTSYEQYF.

The count of this clone is one. The V call is TRBV6-2 or TRBV6-3, the J call TRBJ1-5, with TRBD1 matching 12 bases. V dropped 0 bases and J dropped 6; count of bases not matched to a gene: 9. The CDR3 totals 18 residues. The germline V gene has CDR1 MNHEY and CDR2 SVGEGT. CDR3 sequence (DNA): TGTGCCAGCAGTTACTCGATATTGGGGACAGGGGGCCCTCAGCCCCAGCATTTT. It codes for CASSYSILGTGGPQPQHF.

This clone has just a few counts. This chain joins TRBV6-5 and TRBJ2-1, with 10 bases lining up with TRBD1. The CDR3 consists of 15 residues. V trimming: 6 bases; J trimming: 7 bases; junction bases outside the gene matches: 9. Germline V gene sequence: CDR1 MNHEY, CDR2 SVGAGI. CDR3 protein: CASRSPGQGKNEQFF. The CDR3 bases are TGTGCCAGCAGGAGCCCGGGACAGGGGAAAAATGAGCAGTTCTTC.

This clone has only one observation. V is TRBV4-3 and J is TRBJ2-2; the D is unclear. The germline V gene encodes CDR1 LGHNA and CDR2 YSLEER. V shed 0 bases and J shed 4 bases, with 6 bases lying between them. There are 14 residues in the CDR3. CDR3 sequence: CASSQDSVTGELFF. As DNA, the CDR3 is TGCGCCAGCAGCCAAGATTCAGTCACCGGGGAGCTGTTTTTT.

The V gene is TRBV18, the J gene TRBJ1-6; D might be TRBD1 (6 bases). Germline-derived CDR1 and CDR2 are KGHSH and LQKENI. The CDR3 has 15 amino acids. V dropped 3 bases and J dropped 2 bases, with 8 bases sitting between them. CDR3 sequence (DNA): TGTGCCAGCTCACCCCAGGGGACCTATAATTCACCCCTCCACTTT. Translated, it gives CASSPQGTYNSPLHF.